Listed below are T cell receptor beta chains from one sample, sequenced in a study of T cell responses to AZD1222 COVID-19 vaccine. Produced via immunoSEQ multiplex PCR; TCRdb's table is partial and in-frame only. The sample contains about 75,000 clones, 87% of which appear only once. The specimen was peripheral blood, collected 28 days after the second AZD1222 dose. These receptors were taken from an adult who received the AZD1222 COVID-19 vaccine. Both conserved end residues are part of each CDR3. The D gene is left open where the match is weak. Clone size is shown for a subset of rows, as once, few, many or a class of expanded clone.

d_call	v_call	j_call	clone_size	cdr3_aa	cdr3_nt
TRBD1	TRBV3-1/TRBV3-2	TRBJ1-3	.	CASSQGQGAENTIYF	TGTGCCAGCAGCCAAGGACAGGGGGCTGAAAACACCATATATTTT
.	TRBV30	TRBJ1-6	.	CAWQTDGSPLHF	TGTGCCTGGCAAACCGACGGTTCACCCCTCCACTTT
.	TRBV14	TRBJ2-3	.	CASSQVSPQYF	TGTGCCAGCAGCCAAGTTTCCCCGCAGTATTTT
.	TRBV24-1	TRBJ1-5	.	CATSDPQRGVLGQPQHF	TGTGCCACCAGTGATCCACAACGGGGGGTTTTGGGTCAGCCCCAGCATTTT
.	TRBV27	TRBJ2-2	.	CASSSRTVGNTGELFF	TGTGCCAGCAGTTCTCGGACGGTTGGGAACACCGGGGAGCTGTTTTTT
.	TRBV3-1/TRBV3-2	TRBJ2-3	.	CASSLLGRTDTQYF	TGTGCCAGCAGCCTTCTGGGTCGCACAGATACGCAGTATTTT
TRBD1	TRBV28	TRBJ2-7	.	CASSLLSARGRFEQYF	TGTGCCAGCAGTTTGCTTTCCGCCAGGGGGCGCTTCGAGCAGTACTTC
.	TRBV5-6	TRBJ1-6	.	CASSLFGREGSPLHF	TGTGCCAGCAGCTTGTTTGGAAGGGAAGGTTCACCCCTCCACTTT
.	TRBV30	TRBJ1-1	.	CAWSREGFNTEAFF	TGTGCCTGGAGCAGGGAGGGGTTCAACACTGAAGCTTTCTTT
.	TRBV2	TRBJ2-3	.	CASTPREGTSTDTQYF	TGTGCCAGCACTCCCAGGGAAGGCACTAGCACAGATACGCAGTATTTT
.	TRBV4-2	TRBJ1-1	few	CASSQASGRNTEAFF	TGTGCCAGCAGCCAAGCTTCTGGCAGGAACACTGAAGCTTTCTTT
.	TRBV9	TRBJ1-2	.	CASSVTAYTLGYTF	TGTGCCAGCAGCGTAACTGCGTATACGCTTGGCTACACCTTC
.	TRBV12-2	TRBJ2-5	once	CASRLANRRRQETQYF	TGTGCAAGTCGCTTAGCAAACAGGAGGAGGCAAGAGACCCAGTACTTC
.	TRBV7-9	TRBJ1-1	.	CASNIQGDTEAFF	TGTGCCAGCAACATACAGGGTGACACTGAAGCTTTCTTT
.	TRBV19	TRBJ2-7	.	CATSNGLRYEQYF	TGTGCCACCAGTAATGGACTCCGCTACGAGCAGTACTTC
.	TRBV7-9	TRBJ2-5	.	CASSRGGPAQETQYF	TGTGCCAGCAGCCGAGGGGGGCCTGCCCAAGAGACCCAGTACTTC
TRBD1	TRBV30	TRBJ1-4	.	CAWSDRGEKLFF	TGTGCCTGGAGCGACAGGGGCGAAAAACTGTTTTTT
.	TRBV5-5	TRBJ1-1	.	CASRYRDIVGLDTEAFF	TGTGCCAGCAGATACAGGGATATCGTAGGCCTAGACACTGAAGCTTTCTTT
.	TRBV7-2	TRBJ1-6	few	CASSLGGGASHNSPLHF	TGTGCCAGCAGCTTAGGGGGAGGGGCCTCACATAATTCACCCCTCCACTTT
TRBD2	TRBV18	TRBJ2-1	.	CASSPGAGSYNEQFF	TGTGCCAGCTCACCAGGAGCGGGGAGTTACAATGAGCAGTTCTTC
.	TRBV5-5	TRBJ1-4	.	CASSPLGTQGNEKLFF	TGTGCCAGCAGCCCTCTCGGGACCCAGGGGAATGAAAAACTGTTTTTT
.	TRBV2	TRBJ2-3	few	CASSEVRFTDTQYF	TGTGCCAGCAGTGAAGTCAGATTCACAGATACGCAGTATTTT
TRBD2	TRBV4-3	TRBJ2-1	.	CASSQVTVGLAGGHEQFF	TGCGCCAGCAGCCAAGTCACTGTAGGCCTAGCGGGGGGACATGAGCAGTTCTTC
.	TRBV15	TRBJ1-1	once	CATSISGTTEAFF	TGTGCCACCAGCATCTCCGGGACCACTGAAGCTTTCTTT
TRBD2	TRBV5-1	TRBJ2-3	.	CASTFRAGTSGFQDTQYF	TGCGCCAGCACCTTTCGAGCAGGGACTAGCGGGTTTCAAGATACGCAGTATTTT
.	TRBV30	TRBJ2-7	.	CAWSSTGLEQYF	TGTGCCTGGAGTTCAACAGGGCTTGAGCAGTACTTC
TRBD1	TRBV9	TRBJ2-2	.	CASSVEGQGSGELFF	TGTGCCAGCAGCGTAGAGGGACAGGGGTCCGGGGAGCTGTTTTTT
.	TRBV12-3/TRBV12-4	TRBJ1-3	.	CASSLGQSNTIYF	TGTGCCAGCAGTTTAGGTCAGTCAAACACCATATATTTT
TRBD1	TRBV28	TRBJ1-2	.	CASSSPDRVKGYGYTF	TGTGCCAGCAGTTCACCAGACAGGGTTAAAGGGTATGGCTACACCTTC
.	TRBV9	TRBJ1-4	.	CASSGSVGPGDEKLFF	TGTGCCAGCAGCGGGTCCGTGGGGCCAGGGGATGAAAAACTGTTTTTT
.	TRBV2	TRBJ2-1	.	CASGTAGILGREIGEQFF	TGTGCCAGCGGTACGGCCGGTATATTGGGTAGGGAAATCGGTGAGCAGTTCTTC
.	TRBV27	TRBJ1-6	.	CASSPRIGGLGSPLHF	TGTGCCAGCAGTCCTCGAATCGGAGGCCTAGGTTCACCCCTCCACTTT
.	TRBV2	TRBJ2-1	.	CASSDRDSNEQFF	TGTGCCAGCAGTGACCGGGACTCAAATGAGCAGTTCTTC
.	TRBV20-1	TRBJ1-2	few	CSPRGYTF	TGCAGCCCCCGTGGCTACACCTTC
TRBD1	TRBV9	TRBJ2-2	.	CASSEGQGVRGGELFF	TGTGCCAGCAGCGAGGGACAGGGGGTACGAGGCGGGGAGCTGTTTTTT
.	TRBV5-6	TRBJ2-1	.	CASSLISGNTEQFF	TGTGCCAGCAGCTTGATTTCCGGCAATACGGAGCAGTTCTTC
TRBD1	TRBV18	TRBJ2-7	.	CASSLRTGYEQYF	TGTGCCAGCTCACTAAGGACAGGGTACGAGCAGTACTTC
.	TRBV6-2/TRBV6-3	TRBJ1-1	.	CASSYSGAFLPGFF	TGTGCCAGCAGTTACTCGGGAGCCTTTCTCCCGGGATTCTTT
.	TRBV6-5	TRBJ1-1	once	CASSYSRFGRGTEAFF	TGTGCCAGCAGTTACTCGAGATTCGGTCGGGGGACTGAAGCTTTCTTT
TRBD2	TRBV14	TRBJ2-3	.	CASSQYTAGGPWSTDTQYF	TGTGCCAGCAGCCAATATACAGCGGGGGGGCCATGGAGCACAGATACGCAGTATTTT
.	TRBV2	TRBJ1-6	.	CASSPGTLNSPLHF	TGTGCCAGCAGTCCCGGGACACTGAATTCACCCCTCCACTTT
TRBD2	TRBV7-8	TRBJ2-1	.	CASSSRGDEQFF	TGTGCCAGCAGCTCGCGGGGGGATGAGCAGTTCTTC
TRBD1	TRBV7-8	TRBJ1-1	few	CATNGQGVGTEAFF	TGTGCCACTAATGGACAGGGAGTAGGCACTGAAGCTTTCTTT
.	TRBV19	TRBJ2-1	.	CASSVRGAHNEQFF	TGTGCCAGTAGTGTAAGGGGCGCGCACAATGAGCAGTTCTTC
.	TRBV2	TRBJ2-1	.	CASSEGRRRFYNEQFF	TGTGCCAGCAGTGAAGGGCGGAGAAGGTTCTACAATGAGCAGTTCTTC
.	TRBV19	TRBJ2-7	.	CASSIEAGQDEQYF	TGTGCCAGTAGTATAGAGGCGGGGCAGGACGAGCAGTACTTC
.	TRBV2	TRBJ1-5	once	CASSASGGNQPQHF	TGTGCCAGCAGTGCCAGTGGGGGAAATCAGCCCCAGCATTTT
.	TRBV28	TRBJ1-2	once	CASSLGKSYGYTF	TGTGCCAGCAGTTTGGGGAAGAGCTATGGCTACACCTTC
.	TRBV29-1	TRBJ1-1	few	CSSNSGRGNTEAFF	TGCAGCTCAAACTCGGGACGGGGTAACACTGAAGCTTTCTTT
.	TRBV6-5	TRBJ1-1	.	CATGRGGVNTEAFF	TGTGCCACGGGCAGGGGAGGCGTGAACACTGAAGCTTTCTTT
.	TRBV29-1	TRBJ2-2	.	CSVELQNTGELFF	TGCAGCGTTGAGTTACAAAACACCGGGGAGCTGTTTTTT
.	TRBV27	TRBJ1-1	.	CASSLWENLVRGGLTEAFF	TGTGCCAGCAGTTTATGGGAAAACCTCGTGAGGGGTGGGTTGACTGAAGCTTTCTTT
.	TRBV5-4	TRBJ1-1	.	CASSAGGGQNTEAFF	TGTGCCAGCAGCGCGGGAGGCGGACAGAACACTGAAGCTTTCTTT
.	TRBV6-5	TRBJ1-2	once	CASTPGSGYTF	TGTGCCAGCACTCCCGGCTCCGGCTACACCTTC
.	TRBV28	TRBJ1-4	.	CASSSLTATNEKLFF	TGTGCCAGCAGTTCCCTAACAGCAACTAATGAAAAACTGTTTTTT
TRBD1	TRBV7-8	TRBJ2-3	.	CASSNPDRGGTDTQYF	TGTGCCAGCAGCAACCCGGACAGGGGCGGCACAGATACGCAGTATTTT
.	TRBV2	TRBJ1-2	few	CASSANYGYTF	TGTGCCAGTAGTGCTAACTATGGCTACACCTTC